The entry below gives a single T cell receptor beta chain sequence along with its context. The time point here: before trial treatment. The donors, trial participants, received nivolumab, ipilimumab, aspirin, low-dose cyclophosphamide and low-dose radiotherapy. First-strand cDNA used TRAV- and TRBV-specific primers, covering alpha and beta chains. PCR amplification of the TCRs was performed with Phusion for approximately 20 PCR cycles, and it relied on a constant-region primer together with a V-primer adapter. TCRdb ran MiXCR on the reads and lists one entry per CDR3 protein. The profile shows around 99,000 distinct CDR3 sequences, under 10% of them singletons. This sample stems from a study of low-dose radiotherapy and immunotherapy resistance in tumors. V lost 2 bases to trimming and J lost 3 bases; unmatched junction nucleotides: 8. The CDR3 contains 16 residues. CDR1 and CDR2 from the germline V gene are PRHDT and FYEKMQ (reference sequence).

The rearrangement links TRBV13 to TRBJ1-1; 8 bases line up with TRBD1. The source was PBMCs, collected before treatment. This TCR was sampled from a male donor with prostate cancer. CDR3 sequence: CASSLQGAEIYTEAFF. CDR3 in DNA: TGTGCCAGCAGCTTACAGGGGGCTGAGATTTACACTGAAGCTTTCTTT. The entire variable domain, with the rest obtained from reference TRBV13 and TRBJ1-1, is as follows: AAGVIQSPRHLIKEKRETATLKCYPIPRHDTVYWYQQGPGQDPQFLISFYEKMQSDKGSIPDRFSAQQFSDYHSELNMSSLELGDSALYFCASSLQGAEIYTEAFFGQGTRLTVV.